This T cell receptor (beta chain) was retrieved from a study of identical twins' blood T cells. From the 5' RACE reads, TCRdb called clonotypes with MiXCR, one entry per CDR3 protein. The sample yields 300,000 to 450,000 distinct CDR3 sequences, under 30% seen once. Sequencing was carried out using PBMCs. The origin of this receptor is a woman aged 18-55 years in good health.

The CDR3 is CSAPNSNGYTF. The CDR3 DNA reads TGCAGCGCTCCGAATAGCAATGGCTACACCTTC. V is TRBV29-1 and J is TRBJ1-2; D is ambiguous. V lost 7 bases and J lost 6, with 12 bases in between. The CDR3 is 11 amino acids. Germline loops: CDR1 SQVTM, CDR2 ANQGSEA.